This passage covers 28 T cell receptor beta chains from one sample sequenced in a study of regulatory T cells in long-lasting Graves disease. Arm-PCR of CDR3 regions and iRepertoire HTBI primers were used to build TCR beta libraries. TCRdb itself ran the multiplex PCR reads through MiXCR, one entry per CDR3 protein. The sample lists 400,000 to 450,000 distinct CDR3 sequences, around a quarter occurring once. The sample's time point: persistent/refractory GD, antithyroid drugs over 5 years with positive TRAb. From RNA extracted from PBMCs, the TCR library was made. The sequenced sample was peripheral blood mononuclear cells (PBMCs), obtained when the disease was refractory, from a patient treated with antithyroid drugs. The receptor source for this set is a female donor with Graves disease.

The genes are TRBV7-2 and TRBJ1-5; D ambiguous. Trimming took off 5 bases at V and 0 bases at J, with 11 bases between the two ends. CDR1 and CDR2 from the germline V gene are SGHTA and FQGNSA. The CDR3 is 15 amino acids. The CDR3 here is CASSRNTYSNQPQHF. CDR3 in DNA: TGTGCCAGCAGCCGCAATACATATAGCAATCAGCCCCAGCATTTT.

This chain joins TRBV13 and TRBJ2-7; 8 bases are shared with TRBD1. The CDR3 totals 14 residues. J was trimmed by 3 bases and V by 4 bases; bases with no gene match: 5. Germline values: CDR1 PRHDT, CDR2 FYEKMQ (reference sequence). CDR3 nucleotide sequence: TGTGCCAGCAGCTCGACAGGGGTGAACTACGAGCAGTACTTC. It is translated as CASSSTGVNYEQYF.

Turning to this clonotype: With a far larger clone one base away, a read error is the likely cause. The chain couples TRBV11-2 to TRBJ2-2; D remains ambiguous. The CDR3 length is 12 residues. CDR1 is SGHAT and CDR2 is FQNNGV in the germline V gene. CDR3 coding DNA: TGTGCCAGCAGCTTAAACACCAGGGAGCTGTTTTTT. This gives the protein CASSLNTRELFF.

This chain uses TRBV15 with TRBJ2-4; unclear D gene. Germline V gives CDR1 LNHNV, CDR2 YYDKDF (reference sequence). This CDR3 is 11 amino acids long. Trimming stripped 0 bases from V and 15 bases from J, with 9 bases between. The CDR3 sequence is CATSRETKTYF. The CDR3, as DNA: TGTGCCACCAGCAGAGAGACGAAGACGTACTTC. Full variable domain (remainder filled in from reference TRBV15 and TRBJ2-4): DAMVIQNPRYQVTQFGKPVTLSCSQTLNHNVMYWYQQKSSQAPKLLFHYYDKDFNNEADTPDNFQSRRPNTSFCFLDIRSPGLGDTAMYLCATSRETKTYFGAGTRLSVL.

This clonotype was seen only a few times. This chain connects TRBV9 to TRBJ2-5, with 10 bases aligning to TRBD1. Per the germline V gene, CDR1 is SGDLS and CDR2 is YYNGEE. The CDR3 covers 15 residues. V lost 0 bases to trimming and J lost 4 bases; unmatched junction nucleotides: 3. The CDR3 loop reads CASSVGDRGGETQYF. The CDR3 bases are TGTGCCAGCAGCGTAGGGGACAGGGGTGGAGAGACCCAGTACTTC.

There are a few counts of this clonotype. V is TRBV6-1 and J is TRBJ2-7; maybe TRBD1 (7 bases). The CDR3 length is 13 residues. Trimming removed 8 bases at V and 3 bases at J, with 14 bases between. CDR1 and CDR2 (germline): MNHNS, SASEGT. DNA for the CDR3: TGTGCCAGCTCCGCGGGACAGTTCTACGAGCAGTACTTC. As protein: CASSAGQFYEQYF.

This sequence joins TRBV27 and TRBJ1-3; D gene uncertain. The CDR3 totals 15 residues. Germline CDR1 is MNHEY and CDR2 is SMNVEV (reference sequence). Trimming removed 6 bases from V and 0 bases from J, with 12 bases in between. The chain's CDR3 is CASSPFQNSGNTIYF. CDR3 DNA sequence: TGTGCCAGCAGCCCCTTCCAGAACTCTGGAAACACCATATATTTT.

This clonotype was detected many times. The rearrangement links TRBV28 to TRBJ1-3; the match to TRBD1 covers 10 bases. J gave up 8 bases and V 6 bases, and 7 bases lay outside the gene matches. Per germline, CDR1 MDHEN and CDR2 SYDVKM. The CDR3 has 14 residues. The CDR3 reads CASRGAGQGYTIYF. Written as DNA, the CDR3 is TGTGCCAGCAGGGGAGCGGGACAGGGGTACACCATATATTTT.

To note about this clonotype: Being one base from a much bigger clone, this may be a read error. The gene calls are TRBV3-1 and TRBJ2-5, with unresolved D. Germline CDR1 and CDR2: LGHDT and YNNKEL (reference sequence). The CDR3 contains 11 residues. CDR3 loop: CAGSAYGTQYF. The CDR3 region has the DNA TGTGCCGGCAGCGCGTATGGGACCCAGTACTTC.

The chain recombines TRBV19 with TRBJ2-7; 12 nucleotides align to TRBD2. The CDR3 has 15 residues. Germline trimming cut 5 bases from V and 4 bases from J; bases unmatched to any gene: 6. Germline V lookup: CDR1 LNHDA, CDR2 SQIVND (reference sequence). The CDR3: CASSAQLAGGYEQYF. The CDR3 DNA sequence: TGTGCCAGTAGTGCCCAACTAGCGGGAGGATACGAGCAGTACTTC.

This clonotype was picked up a small number of times. The J gene is TRBJ1-5, the V gene TRBV28; tentative D call: TRBD1 (5 bases). Germline CDR1 MDHEN, CDR2 SYDVKM. With 6 bases removed from V and 2 bases from J, the gap between germline ends came to 14 bases. This CDR3 spans 15 amino acids. This CDR3 reads CASSRVFGRNQPQHF. CDR3 bases: TGTGCCAGCAGCAGGGTATTCGGGCGCAATCAGCCCCAGCATTTT.

Worth noting for this clonotype: Since the CDR3 does not end with the conserved phenylalanine or tryptophan, this likely comes from a read error. This chain joins TRBV20-1 and TRBJ1-5; D uncertain. The germline V gene encodes CDR1 DFQATT and CDR2 SNEGSKA (reference sequence). V was pared by 0 bases and J by 1 base, with 28 bases between. The CDR3 totals 21 residues. In DNA, the CDR3 is TGCAGTGCTAGAGATCTACTGGCAGCCGCTAAGGAATTTAACAGCAATCAGCCCCAGCATTCT. Translating it yields CSARDLLAAAKEFNSNQPQHS.

In its sample, this clonotype was seen many times. The chain employs TRBV28 and TRBJ2-5; TRBD2 aligns across 7 bases. The V segment lost 3 bases and the J segment 4 bases; nucleotides outside the gene matches: 8. Germline CDR1 is MDHEN and CDR2 is SYDVKM. CDR3 size: 15 residues. The CDR3 DNA sequence: TGTGCCAGCAGTTTCGGGCTAGCGGAGGGAGAGACCCAGTACTTC. It codes for CASSFGLAEGETQYF.

This rearrangement joins TRBV30 to TRBJ1-2, with D tentatively TRBD1 (5 bases). CDR1 is GTSNPN and CDR2 is SVGIG in the germline V gene (reference sequence). The germline V and J ends were trimmed by 0 bases and 5 bases, with 13 bases remaining between them. CDR3 length equals 14 residues. CDR3 nucleotides: TGTGCCTGGAGTGTCGGGCAGGGCGTTTATGGCTACACCTTC. Translated: CAWSVGQGVYGYTF.

This clonotype was detected many times. V usage is TRBV20-1 and J usage is TRBJ1-2; TRBD1 matches at 9 bases. The CDR3 has 15 amino acids. J gave up 6 bases and V 1 base, and 9 bases lay outside the gene matches. Germline CDR1 is DFQATT and CDR2 is SNEGSKA (reference sequence). The CDR3 bases are TGCAGTGCTAGAGTCATGGACCGGGACAGGGATGGCTACACCTTC. Translated: CSARVMDRDRDGYTF.

This clonotype was counted at least ten times. The V call is TRBV6-1, the J call TRBJ2-5, with D hard to call. The CDR3 contains 11 residues. Germline V gene sequence: CDR1 MNHNS, CDR2 SASEGT. V was trimmed by 10 bases and J by 2 bases, leaving 8 bases between them. The CDR3 sequence: CATERQETQYF. The DNA for the CDR3 is TGTGCCACCGAGCGACAAGAGACCCAGTACTTC.

The chain has TRBV19 and TRBJ2-2, with D possibly matching TRBD1 (5 bases). Germline V gene lookup returns CDR1 LNHDA and CDR2 SQIVND (reference sequence). This CDR3 has 17 residues. V was shortened by 4 bases and J by 4 bases, with 19 bases between the two germline ends. The CDR3 region is CASSTVGAMTSTGELFF. CDR3 sequence (DNA): TGTGCCAGTAGTACCGTAGGGGCCATGACTTCCACCGGGGAGCTGTTTTTT. The full variable domain, its missing parts supplied by reference TRBV19 and TRBJ2-2, is DGGITQSPKYLFRKEGQNVTLSCEQNLNHDAMYWYRQDPGQGLRLIYYSQIVNDFQKGDIAEGYSVSREKKESFPLTVTSAQKNPTAFYLCASSTVGAMTSTGELFFGEGSRLTVL.

The genes are TRBV27 and TRBJ1-2, with a weak D call TRBD1 (5 bases). Germline V gene lookup returns CDR1 MNHEY and CDR2 SMNVEV (reference sequence). Trimming cost V 5 bases and J 5 bases, with 12 bases left between them. The CDR3 covers 13 residues. The CDR3 region has the DNA TGTGCCAGCAGTCCCTGGGGGGTTTATGGCTACACCTTC. Its protein product is CASSPWGVYGYTF.

This chain joins TRBV12-3 or TRBV12-4 and TRBJ2-5; D ambiguous. The CDR3 runs to 13 residues. V was cut by 6 bases and J by 6 bases, with 14 bases left in between. The CDR3 DNA sequence: TGTGCCAGCAGACAAGTAACTCAAAAGACCCAGTACTTC. Translating gives CASRQVTQKTQYF.

The J gene is TRBJ1-1, the V gene TRBV6-1, with 7 bases fitting TRBD1. The CDR3 has 14 residues. Germline V gene data show CDR1 as MNHNS and CDR2 as SASEGT. The J segment lost 4 bases and the V segment lost 6 bases, leaving 8 bases of the junction unmatched. The CDR3 reads CASRDRALGTEAFF. CDR3 nucleotide sequence: TGTGCCAGCAGAGACAGGGCCTTGGGCACTGAAGCTTTCTTT.

This clonotype was seen at least ten times. The rearrangement joins TRBV11-2 to TRBJ1-2; 7 bases agree with TRBD1. Germline values: CDR1 SGHAT, CDR2 FQNNGV. V was pared by 5 bases and J by 4 bases, with 13 bases of the junction left unmatched. The CDR3 is made up of 16 amino acids. The CDR3 bases are TGTGCCAGCAGCGCGCCCCAAGGACAGGCTCTCTATGGCTACACCTTC. Protein sequence: CASSAPQGQALYGYTF.

The V and J genes are TRBV29-1 and TRBJ1-4; TRBD1 is a possible D gene (5 bases). V was cut by 8 bases and J by 4 bases, with 14 bases left in between. This CDR3 contains 13 residues. Germline CDR1 and CDR2: SQVTM and ANQGSEA. The CDR3 loop reads CSSRTTLNEKLFF. The CDR3 coding sequence is TGCAGCTCAAGGACAACACTTAATGAAAAACTGTTTTTT.

The table lists this clonotype with many counts. The chain has TRBV28 and TRBJ2-5, with a possible D match to TRBD2 (5 bases). Looked up from germline, CDR1 is MDHEN and CDR2 is SYDVKM. The CDR3 contains 15 residues. V shed 3 bases and J shed 1 base, with 12 bases lying between them. In DNA, the CDR3 is TGTGCCAGCAGTTTGGGAGACAAATTCCAAGAGACCCAGTACTTC. Protein sequence: CASSLGDKFQETQYF.

The V and J genes are TRBV19 and TRBJ1-2; possibly TRBD1 for D (5 bases). Per germline, CDR1 LNHDA and CDR2 SQIVND (reference sequence). Deletions cut 2 bases from V and 1 base from J, with 11 bases between. The CDR3 has 15 residues. For the CDR3, the DNA is TGTGCCAGTAGTATATCTCTCGGGGGTAACTATGGCTACACCTTC. Its protein product is CASSISLGGNYGYTF. Complete variable domain (other parts from reference TRBV19 and TRBJ1-2): DGGITQSPKYLFRKEGQNVTLSCEQNLNHDAMYWYRQDPGQGLRLIYYSQIVNDFQKGDIAEGYSVSREKKESFPLTVTSAQKNPTAFYLCASSISLGGNYGYTFGSGTRLTVV.

This clonotype was detected only a few times. The gene calls are TRBV11-2 and TRBJ2-7, with 7 positions matching TRBD2. This CDR3 spans 15 amino acids. V shed 3 bases, J shed 0 bases, and the junction held 5 bases outside the gene matches. Germline V gene sequence: CDR1 SGHAT, CDR2 FQNNGV. The CDR3 region is CASSFKAGTSYEQYF. The CDR3 coding sequence is TGTGCCAGCAGCTTTAAAGCGGGAACCTCCTACGAGCAGTACTTC.

This clonotype has more than one count but fewer than ten. The rearrangement links TRBV2 to TRBJ2-7; 13 nucleotides align to TRBD2. The CDR3 totals 15 residues. Germline values: CDR1 SNHLY, CDR2 FYNNEI. Trimming took 6 bases from V and 0 from J; bases not matched to a gene: 2. CDR3 coding DNA: TGTGCCAGCAGCGGGACTAGCGGGGTCTCCTACGAGCAGTACTTC. This gives the protein CASSGTSGVSYEQYF.

The chain joins TRBV5-6 to TRBJ2-5, with D possibly being TRBD2 (5 bases). The CDR3 has 14 amino acids. Deletions cut 4 bases from V and 4 bases from J, with 14 bases between. Germline CDR1 and CDR2: SGHDT and YYEEEE. The DNA for the CDR3 is TGTGCCAGCAGCCTAGACTACGCGGGAGAGACCCAGTACTTC. Amino acid sequence: CASSLDYAGETQYF.

This clonotype has more than one count but fewer than ten. The J gene is TRBJ1-5, the V gene TRBV7-2; no clear D gene. Looked up from germline, CDR1 is SGHTA and CDR2 is FQGNSA. V was shortened by 1 base and J by 4 bases, with 11 bases between the two germline ends. The CDR3 has 15 residues. DNA for the CDR3: TGTGCCAGCAGCTTAGGGGCACAGCAAAATCAGCCCCAGCATTTT. It translates to CASSLGAQQNQPQHF.